Detailed here is one T cell receptor beta chain. The data originate from a study of shared clonotypes between healthy human individuals. Only in-frame clones appear in the TCRdb table, and some are missing; sequencing was by immunoSEQ multiplex PCR. The sample records around 2.1 million clones, under 95% being singletons. Deletions cut 2 bases from V and 1 base from J, with 8 bases between. The CDR3 runs 14 residues. CDR1 and CDR2 from the germline V gene are LNHDA and SQIVND (reference sequence). Naive CD8 cells comprised CD45RO-negative, CCR7-positively selected cells, excluding terminally differentiated effector memory CD45RA+ cells.

The sequencing sample was made of naive CD8+ T cells from PBMCs. The TCR was taken from a man aged 18 to 29 in good health. Some clones in this sample may be carry-over from other donors' samples. The chain employs TRBV19 and TRBJ1-1; no reliable D call. CDR3 sequence: CASSIMVGNTEAFF. CDR3 bases: TGTGCCAGTAGTATAATGGTCGGGAACACTGAAGCTTTCTTT.